This T cell receptor (beta chain) was documented in a study of blood T cell repertoires in COVID-19. At the level of the study: Acute and convalescent COVID-19 specimens originated in the United States, Italy and Spain. The analysed material was cDNA or gDNA that came from T cells, B-cell-depleted T cells, or PBMCs.

The V gene's germline CDR1 is MDHEN and CDR2 SYDVKM. Between the trimmed V and J ends, which lost 10 bases and 2 bases, there was a span of 21 bases. CDR3 length: 16 amino acids. The data were produced by immunoSEQ multiplex PCR, yet TCRdb's version contains in-frame clones alone and is incomplete. Of under 300,000 clones in the sample, around 80% are singletons; the top ten hold about 3.2%. Sequencing input: peripheral blood. This TCR was recovered from a woman aged 18-29 years with acute or convalescent COVID-19. V and J are TRBV28 and TRBJ2-4; D may be TRBD2 (6 bases). The CDR3 nucleotides are TGTGCCACATCTAACCGTCGGGAGCGAACCAAAAACATTCAGTACTTC. Protein sequence: CATSNRRERTKNIQYF. Drawing the rest from reference TRBV28 and TRBJ2-4, the complete variable domain is DVKVTQSSRYLVKRTGEKVFLECVQDMDHENMFWYRQDPGLGLRLIYFSYDVKMKEKGDIPEGYSVSREKKERFSLILESASTNQTSMYLCATSNRRERTKNIQYFGAGTRLSVL.